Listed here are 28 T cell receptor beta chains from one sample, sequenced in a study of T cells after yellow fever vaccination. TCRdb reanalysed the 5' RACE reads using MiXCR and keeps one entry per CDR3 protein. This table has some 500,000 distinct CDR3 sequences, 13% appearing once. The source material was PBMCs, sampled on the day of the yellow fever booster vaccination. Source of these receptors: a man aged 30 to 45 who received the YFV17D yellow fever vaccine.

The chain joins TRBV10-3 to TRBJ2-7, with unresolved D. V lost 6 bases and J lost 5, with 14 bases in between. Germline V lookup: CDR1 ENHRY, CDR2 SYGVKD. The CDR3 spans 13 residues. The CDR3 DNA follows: TGTGCCATCAGGTCTTGGGATTTGCACGAGCAGTACTTC. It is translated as CAIRSWDLHEQYF.

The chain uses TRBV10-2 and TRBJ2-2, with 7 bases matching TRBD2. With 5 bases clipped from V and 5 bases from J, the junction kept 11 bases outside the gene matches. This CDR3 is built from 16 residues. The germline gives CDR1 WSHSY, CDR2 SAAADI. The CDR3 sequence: CASSRGLRGSTGELFF. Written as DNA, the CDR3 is TGCGCCAGCAGTAGGGGACTACGCGGGTCGACCGGGGAGCTGTTTTTT.

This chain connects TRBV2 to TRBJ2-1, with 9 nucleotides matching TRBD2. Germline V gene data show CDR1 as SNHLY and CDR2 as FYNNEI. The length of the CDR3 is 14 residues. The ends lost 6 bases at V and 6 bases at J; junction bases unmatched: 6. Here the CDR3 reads CASRGSGRFNEQFF. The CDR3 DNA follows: TGTGCCAGCAGAGGTAGCGGGAGATTCAATGAGCAGTTCTTC.

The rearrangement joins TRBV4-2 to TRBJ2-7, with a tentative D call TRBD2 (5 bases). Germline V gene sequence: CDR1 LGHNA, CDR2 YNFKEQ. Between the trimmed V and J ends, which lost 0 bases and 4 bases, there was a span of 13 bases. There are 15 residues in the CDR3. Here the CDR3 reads CASSQDRELRYEQYF. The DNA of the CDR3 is TGTGCCAGCAGCCAAGACCGGGAACTCCGGTACGAGCAGTACTTC.

The CDR3 bases are TGTGCCAGCAGCTTGGAAGGGAAGGAAATTAATTCACCCCTCCACTTT. It is translated as CASSLEGKEINSPLHF. J is TRBJ1-6 and V is TRBV5-4; unclear D gene. The CDR3 extends over 16 amino acids. Germline V gives CDR1 SGHNT, CDR2 YYREEE (reference sequence). V lost 0 bases and J lost 6, with 13 bases in between.

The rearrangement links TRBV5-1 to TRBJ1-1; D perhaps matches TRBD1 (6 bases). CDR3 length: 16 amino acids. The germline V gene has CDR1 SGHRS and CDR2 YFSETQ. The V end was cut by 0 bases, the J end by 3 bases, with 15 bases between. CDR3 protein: CASSLGSGGADTEAFF. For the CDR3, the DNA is TGCGCCAGCAGCTTGGGTTCGGGGGGCGCGGACACTGAAGCTTTCTTT.

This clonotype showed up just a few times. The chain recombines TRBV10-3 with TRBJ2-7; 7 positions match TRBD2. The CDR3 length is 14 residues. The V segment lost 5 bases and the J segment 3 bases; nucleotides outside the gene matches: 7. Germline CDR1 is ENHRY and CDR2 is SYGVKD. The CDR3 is CAISTSVGNYEQYF. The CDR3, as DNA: TGTGCCATCAGTACTAGCGTCGGTAACTACGAGCAGTACTTC.

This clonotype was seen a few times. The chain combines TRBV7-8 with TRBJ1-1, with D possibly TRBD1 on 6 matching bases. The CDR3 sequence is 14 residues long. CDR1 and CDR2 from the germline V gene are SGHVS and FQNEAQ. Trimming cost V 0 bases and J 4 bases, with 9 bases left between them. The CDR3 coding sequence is TGTGCCAGCAGCTTAGCGGACAGTCCCACTGAAGCTTTCTTT. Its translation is CASSLADSPTEAFF.

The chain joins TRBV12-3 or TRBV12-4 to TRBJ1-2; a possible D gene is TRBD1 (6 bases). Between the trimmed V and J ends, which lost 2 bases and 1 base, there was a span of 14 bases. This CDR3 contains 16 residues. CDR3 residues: CASSLLSGGDNYGYTF. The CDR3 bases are TGTGCCAGCAGTTTACTCTCTGGGGGCGATAACTATGGCTACACCTTC.

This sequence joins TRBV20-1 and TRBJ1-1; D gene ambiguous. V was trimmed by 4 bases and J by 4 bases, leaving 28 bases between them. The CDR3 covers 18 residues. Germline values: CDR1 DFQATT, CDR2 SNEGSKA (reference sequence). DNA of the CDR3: TGCAGTGCTACCGCAACCATTCGAAAGACTGCCAAGGGCACTGAAGCTTTCTTT. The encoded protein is CSATATIRKTAKGTEAFF.

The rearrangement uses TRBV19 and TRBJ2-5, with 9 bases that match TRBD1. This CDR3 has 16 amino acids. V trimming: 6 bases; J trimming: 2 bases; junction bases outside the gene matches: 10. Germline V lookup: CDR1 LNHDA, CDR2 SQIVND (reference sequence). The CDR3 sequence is CASREGQGWGQETQYF. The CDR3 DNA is TGTGCCAGTAGGGAGGGACAGGGCTGGGGGCAAGAGACCCAGTACTTC.

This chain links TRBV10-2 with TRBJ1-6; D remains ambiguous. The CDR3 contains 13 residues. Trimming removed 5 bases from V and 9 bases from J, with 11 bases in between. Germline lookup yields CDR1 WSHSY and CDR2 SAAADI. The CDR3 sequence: CASSIQEGSPLHF. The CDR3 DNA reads TGCGCCAGCAGTATCCAGGAGGGTTCACCCCTCCACTTT.

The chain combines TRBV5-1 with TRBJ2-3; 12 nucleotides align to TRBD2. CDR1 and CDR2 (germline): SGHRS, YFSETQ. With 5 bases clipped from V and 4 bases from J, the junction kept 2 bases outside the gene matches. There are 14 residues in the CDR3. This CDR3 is CASRTSGSADTQYF. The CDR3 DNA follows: TGCGCCAGCAGGACTAGCGGGAGCGCAGATACGCAGTATTTT.

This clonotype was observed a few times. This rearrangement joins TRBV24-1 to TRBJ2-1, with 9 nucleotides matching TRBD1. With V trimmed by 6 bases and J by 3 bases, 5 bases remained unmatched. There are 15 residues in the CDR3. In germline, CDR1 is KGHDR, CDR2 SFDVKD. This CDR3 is CATSLTGGVYNEQFF. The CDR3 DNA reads TGTGCCACCAGTTTGACAGGGGGAGTCTACAATGAGCAGTTCTTC.

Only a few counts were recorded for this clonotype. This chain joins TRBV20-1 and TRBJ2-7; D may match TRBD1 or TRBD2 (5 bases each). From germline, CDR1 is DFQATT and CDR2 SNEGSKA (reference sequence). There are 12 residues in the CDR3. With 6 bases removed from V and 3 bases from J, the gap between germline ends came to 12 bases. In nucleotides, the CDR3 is TGCAGTGCGGGACGGGGCAACTACGAGCAGTACTTC. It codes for CSAGRGNYEQYF.

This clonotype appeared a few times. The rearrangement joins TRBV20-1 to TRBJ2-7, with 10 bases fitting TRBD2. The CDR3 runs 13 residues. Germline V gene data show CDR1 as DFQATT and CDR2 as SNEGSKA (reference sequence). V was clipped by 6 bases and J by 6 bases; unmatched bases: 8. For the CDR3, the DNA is TGCAGTGCAATCAGCGGGAGGGCTCTCGAGCAGTACTTC. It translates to CSAISGRALEQYF.

This chain's CDR3 is CASSLVTSDSYEQYF. The CDR3 coding sequence is TGCGCCAGCAGCTTGGTGACTAGCGACTCCTACGAGCAGTACTTC. The V gene is TRBV5-1, the J gene TRBJ2-7, with 8 positions matching TRBD2. This CDR3 has 15 residues. From germline, CDR1 is SGHRS and CDR2 YFSETQ. V shed 0 bases and J 0 bases; nucleotides not matched to a gene: 2.

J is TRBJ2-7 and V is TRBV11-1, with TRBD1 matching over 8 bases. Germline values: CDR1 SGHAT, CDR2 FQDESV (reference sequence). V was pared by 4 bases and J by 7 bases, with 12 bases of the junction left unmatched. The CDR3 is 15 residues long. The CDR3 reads CASSYGTGRSREQYF. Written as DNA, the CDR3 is TGTGCCAGCAGCTACGGGACAGGTCGGTCTAGGGAGCAGTACTTC.

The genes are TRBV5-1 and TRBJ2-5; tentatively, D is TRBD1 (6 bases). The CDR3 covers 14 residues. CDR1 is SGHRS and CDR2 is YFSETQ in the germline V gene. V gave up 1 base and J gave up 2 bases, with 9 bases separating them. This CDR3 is CASSLSTGQETQYF. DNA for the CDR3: TGCGCCAGCAGCTTGAGTACAGGGCAAGAGACCCAGTACTTC.

DNA of the CDR3: TGTGCCAGCAGCCAAGATTTTAGGACAACTGGGGCCAACGTCCTGACTTTC. Translated, it gives CASSQDFRTTGANVLTF. The rearrangement joins TRBV3-1 to TRBJ2-6; possibly TRBD1 for D (5 bases). The CDR3 is 17 amino acids. The V end was cut by 0 bases, the J end by 2 bases, with 11 bases between. From germline, CDR1 is LGHDT and CDR2 YNNKEL (reference sequence).

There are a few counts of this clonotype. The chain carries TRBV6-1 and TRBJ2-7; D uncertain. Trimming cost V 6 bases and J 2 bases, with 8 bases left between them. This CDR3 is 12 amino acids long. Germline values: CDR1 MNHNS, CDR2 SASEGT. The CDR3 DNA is TGTGCCAGCAGGAAGTACCCCTACGAGCAGTACTTC. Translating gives CASRKYPYEQYF.

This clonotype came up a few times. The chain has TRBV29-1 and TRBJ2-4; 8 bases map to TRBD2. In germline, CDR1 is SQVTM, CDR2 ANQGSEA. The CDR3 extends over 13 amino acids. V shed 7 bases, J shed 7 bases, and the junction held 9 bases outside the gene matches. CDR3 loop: CSARGGGHNIQYF. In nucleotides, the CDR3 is TGCAGCGCCCGAGGCGGGGGGCATAACATTCAGTACTTC.

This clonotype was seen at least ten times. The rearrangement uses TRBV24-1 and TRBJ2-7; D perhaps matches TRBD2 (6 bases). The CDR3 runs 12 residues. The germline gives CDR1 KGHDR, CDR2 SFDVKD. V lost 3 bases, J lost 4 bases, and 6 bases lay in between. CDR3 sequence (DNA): TGTGCCACCAGTGATCGGGGGTACGAGCAGTACTTC. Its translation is CATSDRGYEQYF.

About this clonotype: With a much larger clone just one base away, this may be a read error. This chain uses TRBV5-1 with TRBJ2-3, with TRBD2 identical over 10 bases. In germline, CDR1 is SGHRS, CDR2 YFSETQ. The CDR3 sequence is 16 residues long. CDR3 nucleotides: TGCGCCAGCAGCTTGTCGGCTAGCGGGAGAGCAGATACGCAGTCTTTT. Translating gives CASSLSASGRADTQSF. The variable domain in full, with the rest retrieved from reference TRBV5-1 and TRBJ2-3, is KAGVTQTPRYLIKTRGQQVTLSCSPISGHRSVSWYQQTPGQGLQFLFEYFSETQRNKGNFPGRFSGRQFSNSRSEMNVSTLELGDSALYLCASSLSASGRADTQSFGPGTRLTVL.

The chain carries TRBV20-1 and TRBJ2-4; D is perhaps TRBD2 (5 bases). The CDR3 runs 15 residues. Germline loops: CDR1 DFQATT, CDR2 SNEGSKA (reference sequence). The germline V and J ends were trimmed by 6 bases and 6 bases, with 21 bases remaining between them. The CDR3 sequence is CSASGWEADVNIQYF. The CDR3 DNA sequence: TGCAGTGCGAGCGGATGGGAAGCCGACGTAAACATTCAGTACTTC.

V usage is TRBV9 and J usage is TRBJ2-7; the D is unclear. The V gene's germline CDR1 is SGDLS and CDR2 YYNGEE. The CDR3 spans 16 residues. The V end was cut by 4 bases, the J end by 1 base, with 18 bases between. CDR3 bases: TGTGCCAGCAGCCCTAACCCTAGGCCGCGATCCTACGAGCAGTACTTC. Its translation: CASSPNPRPRSYEQYF. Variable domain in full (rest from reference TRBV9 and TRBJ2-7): DSGVTQTPKHLITATGQRVTLRCSPRSGDLSVYWYQQSLDQGLQFLIQYYNGEERAKGNILERFSAQQFPDLHSELNLSSLELGDSALYFCASSPNPRPRSYEQYFGPGTRLTVT.

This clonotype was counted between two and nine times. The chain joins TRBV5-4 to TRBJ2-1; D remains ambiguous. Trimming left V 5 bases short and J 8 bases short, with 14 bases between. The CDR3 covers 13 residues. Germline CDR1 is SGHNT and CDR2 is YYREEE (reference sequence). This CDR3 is CASSDLGRDEQFF. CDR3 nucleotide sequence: TGTGCCAGCAGTGACTTAGGAAGGGATGAGCAGTTCTTC.

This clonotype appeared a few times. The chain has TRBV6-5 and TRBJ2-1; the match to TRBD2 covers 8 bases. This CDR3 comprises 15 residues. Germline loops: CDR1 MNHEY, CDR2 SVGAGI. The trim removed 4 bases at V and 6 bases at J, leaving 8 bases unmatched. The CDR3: CASSSEPGLANEQFF. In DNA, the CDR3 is TGTGCCAGCAGTTCCGAACCTGGACTAGCCAATGAGCAGTTCTTC.